The 6 T cell receptor beta chains below were found in one sample sequenced in a study of control samples from healthy donors and cancer patients. The method was immunoSEQ multiplex PCR; TCRdb's version includes in-frame clones alone and lacks a portion of them. The table has about 120,000 clones, over 90% seen once. Sequencing was performed on blood. These receptors came from a man aged 25-45 years in good health.

The chain has TRBV18 and TRBJ1-1; a possible D gene is TRBD1 (6 bases). Germline V gene data show CDR1 as KGHSH and CDR2 as LQKENI. V lost 1 base, J lost 4 bases, and 7 bases lay in between. There are 13 residues in the CDR3. Here the CDR3 DNA reads TGTGCCAGCTCACCACAGGGGGTCACTGAAGCTTTCTTT. Its translation is CASSPQGVTEAFF.

This CDR3 reads CATSRDSPGEQYF. The CDR3 DNA is TGTGCCACCAGCAGAGATTCCCCCGGCGAGCAGTACTTC. The rearrangement uses TRBV15 and TRBJ2-7; D gene uncertain. CDR3 length: 13 amino acids. Germline CDR1 and CDR2: LNHNV and YYDKDF (reference sequence). V was clipped by 0 bases and J by 6 bases, with 9 bases between them.

The sample holds one count of this clone. The CDR3 reads CASSPPRDRSSYEQYV. DNA of the CDR3: TGTGCCAGCAGCCCCCCCCGGGACAGGAGCTCCTACGAGCAGTACGTC. The chain employs TRBV21-1 and TRBJ2-7; the D segment call TRBD1 is taken from the table without a DNA check. TRBV21-1 is noted as a pseudogene. The CDR3 length is 16 residues.

The rearrangement joins TRBV12-3 or TRBV12-4 to TRBJ1-6; the D is unclear. The germline V and J ends were trimmed by 5 bases and 2 bases, with 1 base remaining between them. The CDR3 sequence is 12 residues long. The CDR3 DNA reads TGTGCCAGCAGTGCCTATAATTCACCCCTCCACTTT. Amino acids: CASSAYNSPLHF.

The chain links TRBV7-3 to TRBJ1-2; a possible D gene is TRBD1 (6 bases). With 5 bases removed from V and 4 bases from J, the gap between germline ends came to 17 bases. CDR3 length: 15 amino acids. Germline V gives CDR1 SGHTA, CDR2 FQGTGA. The CDR3 protein is CASSLYPGQPYGYTF. CDR3 DNA: TGTGCCAGCAGCCTTTACCCGGGACAACCCTATGGCTACACCTTC. The full variable domain, completed using reference TRBV7-3 and TRBJ1-2, is GAGVSQTPSNKVTEKGKYVELRCDPISGHTALYWYRQSLGQGPEFLIYFQGTGAADDSGLPNDRFFAVRPEGSVSTLKIQRTERGDSAVYLCASSLYPGQPYGYTFGSGTRLTVV.

The rearrangement uses TRBV4-1 and TRBJ2-6; TRBD1 or TRBD2 may be the D gene (5 bases each). Trimming removed 4 bases from V and 0 bases from J, with 19 bases in between. This CDR3 is built from 19 residues. Germline V gene data show CDR1 as MGHRA and CDR2 as YSYEKL. CDR3 nucleotide sequence: TGCGCCAGCAGCCCGGTAGGAGGCAGGGCCCCCTCTGGGGCCAACGTCCTGACTTTC. It codes for CASSPVGGRAPSGANVLTF.